This T cell receptor (beta chain) was profiled in a study of cytomegalovirus exposure and HLA in healthy donors (dated by TCRdb to the late 2010s). Turning to the overall study: An earlier analysis of some 550 of the donors reported 250 to 300 Gb of sequence data and 100 million to 130 million unique TCR beta sequences from 150 million to 200 million T cells. Among 300 to 500 genotyped donors of the cohort, an average of approximately 200,000 unique TCR beta nucleotide sequences was sequenced per donor, of which about 18% were non-productive. Roughly 300 gigabases of sequencing data and tens of millions of unique TCR sequences made up an early release that covered approximately 620 HLA-typed donors. To predict cytomegalovirus infection status, the study brought together high-throughput TCR immunosequencing, statistical association of individual TCRs with disease status, and machine learning. Every repertoire in the discovery cohort had been generated on one and the same sequencing platform. In the later analysis, no new phenotypic data were used to find candidate immune exposures; instead, reliance was placed on TCR beta sequences and their occurrence across donors. The study aimed to test whether signatures of past pathogen exposure could be identified by cataloging public T cell receptors. Several DR-DQ haplotypes were handled as single units for association and clustering, since linkage in the cohort was strong. Of the roughly 410 genotyped donors, approximately 81% were placed in the genetic ancestry cluster associated with self-reported Caucasian donors. A later genetic analysis used genome-wide SNP genotypes for about three fifths of the 666 donors, treating that subset as a discovery cohort. An earlier analysis of fewer than 750 of the donors used high-throughput TCR beta sequencing to judge whether each TCR beta V gene segment behaved as functional or pseudogenic. Class I and class II HLA loci were covered by the typing at four-digit resolution. A later analysis re-examined previously published TCR beta repertoires from about 670 donors and added high-resolution HLA genotyping to investigate patterns of TCR occurrence. The study used immunosequencing to profile the T cell repertoires of approximately 640 subjects and linked those repertoires to cytomegalovirus serostatus. Typing coverage varied by locus: roughly 620-640 donors for A, B, C, DRB1 and DQB1; under 550 for DQA1; around 610 for DPA1; some 470 for DPB1. Along with the roughly 610-subject first cohort, a separate validation cohort of about 110 different subjects was used. Donor age, sex, ethnicity and CMV serostatus were compiled together with the repertoire data. Results and caveats for the whole study, not just this receptor: In a later genetic analysis, a missense DCLRE1C variant was associated with V-gene and J-gene trimming of TCR beta chains, and the association was replicated in an independent cohort. This cohort had only TCR beta chains sequenced, and the lack of alpha or paired-chain data limited which features could be detected. In a later analysis, 15,000 to 20,000 TCR beta sequences were associated with specific HLA alleles at a false discovery rate of 0.05. A total of 150 to 200 TCR beta chains were listed by the study as associated with cytomegalovirus. Because counts were too low, some 16 rarely observed V segments, including chromosome 9 orphons, were excluded from the earlier analysis of 587 of the donors. Presence/absence analyses assumed roughly uniform sequencing depth across donors, an assumption that may not hold. A later analysis reported that several top co-occurrence clusters appeared linked to parvovirus B19, influenza, CMV and Epstein-Barr virus. In an earlier analysis of under 600 of the donors, most TCR beta V segments were observed in productive rearrangements about 90% or about 30% of the time, broadly matching IMGT annotations. Three of the identified cytomegalovirus-associated TCR beta chains were confirmed in vitro to be specific for cytomegalovirus antigens. The sequencing pipeline was judged likely to have produced a cluster of highly shared sequence variants as a technical artifact. According to the authors, the approach could potentially be generalized to other disease states and immunological phenotypes. According to a later analysis, TCR association rates differed among HLA loci, with DRB1 alleles showing the most associated TCRs and HLA-C alleles showing the fewest. Correlated functional status among segregating V segments might reflect linkage disequilibrium, but an unknown experimental factor could not be ruled out. Because the 87-base-pair reads could not distinguish some IMGT-functional V segments, including TRBV6-2 and TRBV6-3, those segments were excluded. HLA typing was unavailable for some donors at each locus, so association tests used only the typed subset. When HLA alleles, especially DR and DQ, strongly co-occurred, attributing TCR associations to individual alleles was difficult. A further reported finding was that TCR beta sequences accurately predicted the HLA-A and HLA-B alleles for most subjects in the first cohort. Compared with equally common non-associated chains, HLA-associated TCR beta chains in a later analysis were more clonally expanded and had lower generation probabilities. In both the original and validation cohorts, the classifier was reported to diagnose cytomegalovirus status with high specificity and sensitivity. In a later analysis, most CMV-associated TCR beta chains were found to appear HLA-restricted, with HLA associations seemingly driven largely by CMV exposure. Compared with the roughly 670-donor mean, donors in an Asian-associated ancestry cluster had fewer N-insertions in productive TCRs, according to a later genetic analysis. For the cohort, immune exposure information was limited to CMV serostatus. Most TCR sequences were observed very rarely across donors, whereas some public TCRs were present in many individuals.

Remarks on this clone: The clone's antigen remains unknown. Base-call qualities are not available, and no considerably larger clone is one nucleotide away.

Based on the germline V gene, the CDR1 and CDR2 sequences are ENHRY and SYGVKD. Including cysteine and phenylalanine, the CDR3 has 13 amino acids. The sequence is cut down to CDR3 DNA, 39 bases in frame from base 1. Cut back by 6 bases and 4 bases, the V and J ends lie 10 bases apart. The cohort consisted of 600 to 750 healthy bone marrow donors. At the time of sampling, every cohort member was nominally healthy, though immune exposures that went unrecorded were likely present. The donor was CMV seronegative and belonged to the group of 350 to 400 seronegative cohort members. Each donor provided a peripheral blood sample, and peripheral blood mononuclear cells were used for TCR beta sequencing. Genomic DNA extraction from the blood cell samples was performed with the Qiagen DNeasy Blood Extraction Kit. The library was generated by the immunoSEQ multiplex PCR assay. The multiplex PCR relied on a mix of 60 forward primers for TCR Vbeta segments and 13 reverse primers for TCR Jbeta segments. Amplification of the CDR3 region of rearranged TCR beta genes was performed with a multiplex PCR assay on genomic DNA. The Illumina HiSeq System was used to sequence the amplified TCR beta libraries as 87-base-pair reads. The source study handled its data this way. Across the roughly 670 repertoires, a later analysis counted tens of millions of unique TCR beta chains, approximately 10 million of which were shared by at least two donors. Raw reads were error-corrected and collapsed into unique sequences by a nearest-neighbor algorithm in which closely related sequences were merged to remove PCR and sequencing errors. CDR3 sequences were aligned to IMGT reference sequences to assign V, D and J gene segments. For a sequence to be retained, a match of at least six nucleotides to both a V gene segment and a J gene segment was required. A rearrangement was called productive if the CDR3 had no stop codons and remained in frame with V and J, and every other rearrangement was called non-productive. Following IMGT convention, CDR3 was defined as the stretch from the second conserved V-encoded cysteine up to the conserved J-encoded phenylalanine. The earlier analysis of about 530 of the donors excluded any sequence lacking an unambiguous match to a single V gene segment. An earlier analysis of 450 to 650 of the donors called V segments functional above 56.7% productive rearrangements and segregating when the between-donor standard deviation exceeded 5%. To diagnose cytomegalovirus status from the catalog of TCR beta chain sequences, a statistical classification framework was built. In a later analysis, V and J genes were assigned by comparing TCR nucleotide sequences against IMGT/GENE-DB human TR gene sequences. The TCRdist pipeline was used in a later analysis to assign CDR3 sequences and most-parsimonious VDJ recombination scenarios. In a later analysis, each TCR beta chain was defined by its CDR3 amino acid sequence together with its V-gene family, and reads lacking a unique V-gene family were excluded. In a later analysis, approximately 590 highly shared, low-generation-probability nucleotide sequences were removed to address suspected cross-contamination and a sequencing artifact. A later analysis calculated a clonal expansion index for each public chain from normalized within-repertoire ranks of inferred template counts. A later analysis computed generation probabilities with a VDJ recombination model fitted to out-of-frame rearrangements, and checked the results against IGoR. In a later analysis, hypergeometric tests were used to score TCR-TCR, TCR-HLA and TCR-CMV co-occurrence, with a repertoire-size bias correction applied to TCR pairs. To estimate false discovery rates, a later analysis permuted the HLA or CMV assignments 20 times. In a later analysis, co-occurring TCRs were grouped using DBSCAN, and TCRdist sequence similarity was added for clustering within HLA-allele-positive subsets. Repertoires with fewer than 30,000 or more than 120,000 public chains, plus five repertoires with anomalous nucleotide sharing, were excluded from co-occurrence clustering. The source is immuneACCESS, and TCRdb retained only in-frame sequences with V and J called. Part of the clones is not carried over; for the studies checked, unresolved V genes explain less than half of this, and the remainder is unexplained. The V and J calls and clone size were taken over from that table, and D and trimming were inferred from the DNA. The sample table lists 130,000 to 150,000 clones, 75% to 90% of them with a count of one. Roughly 4.5% of the sample goes to the ten largest clones.

This receptor was taken from a man between 40 and 49 years old in good health and CMV-seronegative. The V and J segments used are TRBV10-3 and TRBJ1-5; too little of a D gene remains to name it. Material: PBMCs. The nucleotides are TGTGCCATCAGGGAACGGGATAATCAGCCCCAGCATTTT. Its protein is CAIRERDNQPQHF.